This T cell receptor (beta chain) was found in a study of cytomegalovirus exposure and HLA in healthy donors (dated by TCRdb to 2017 to 2019). Context from the whole study: An earlier analysis of a few hundred of the donors reported roughly 300 Gb of sequence data and 117 million unique TCR beta sequences obtained from approximately 180 million T cells. The aim of the study was to test whether cataloging public T cell receptors could identify signatures of past pathogen exposure. Of the 350 to 450 genotyped donors, 65% to 90% were placed in the genetic ancestry cluster associated with self-reported Caucasian donors. In a later genetic analysis, genome-wide SNP genotypes for about 55% of the 666 donors were used, and that subset was treated as a discovery cohort. About five DR-DQ haplotypes were handled as single units for association and clustering because linkage in the cohort was strong. To predict cytomegalovirus infection status, the study brought together high-throughput TCR immunosequencing, statistical association of individual TCRs with disease status, and machine learning. Using immunosequencing, the study profiled T cell repertoires from about 620 subjects and related those repertoires to cytomegalovirus serostatus. Both class I and class II loci were covered by HLA typing, at four-digit resolution. The number of typed donors differed by locus: roughly 620-630 for A, B, C, DRB1 and DQB1; about 520 for DQA1; around 610 for DPA1; and around 470 for DPB1. Every repertoire in the discovery cohort had been generated on one and the same sequencing platform. Alongside the repertoire data, information on donor age, sex, ethnicity and CMV serostatus was compiled. In the later analysis, no new phenotypic data were used to find candidate immune exposures; instead, reliance was placed on TCR beta sequences and their occurrence across donors. In addition to the first cohort of around 670 subjects, a separate validation cohort of about 120 different subjects was used. A later analysis re-analyzed previously published TCR beta repertoires from about 730 donors and added high-resolution HLA genotyping to study TCR occurrence patterns. An early release covering about 600 HLA-typed donors comprised 250 to 350 gigabases of sequencing data and 85 million or so unique TCR sequences. Among roughly 400 genotyped donors of the cohort, an average of approximately 240,000 unique TCR beta nucleotide sequences were sequenced per donor, roughly 20% of them non-productive. To decide whether each TCR beta V gene segment behaved as functional or pseudogenic, an earlier analysis of fewer than 750 of the donors relied on high-throughput TCR beta sequencing. Beyond this particular receptor, the publication reports: Most CMV-associated TCR beta chains appeared to be HLA-restricted in a later analysis, and the HLA associations seemed to be driven largely by CMV exposure. Strong co-occurrence of HLA alleles, especially DR and DQ, made assigning TCR associations to individual alleles difficult. Because the 87-base-pair reads could not distinguish some IMGT-functional V segments, including TRBV6-2 and TRBV6-3, those segments were excluded. The sequencing pipeline was judged likely to have produced a cluster of highly shared sequence variants as a technical artifact. Most TCR sequences were observed very rarely across donors, whereas some public TCRs were present in many individuals. In a later analysis, HLA-associated TCR beta chains were found to be more clonally expanded and to have lower generation probabilities than equally common non-associated chains. In a later analysis, some 18,000 TCR beta sequences were associated with specific HLA alleles at a false discovery rate of 0.05. Correlated functional status among segregating V segments might reflect linkage disequilibrium, but an unknown experimental factor could not be ruled out. A total of roughly 160 TCR beta chains were listed by the study as associated with cytomegalovirus. Because counts were too low, roughly 18 rarely observed V segments, including chromosome 9 orphons, were left out of the earlier analysis of 500 to 650 of the donors. Presence/absence analyses assumed roughly uniform sequencing depth across donors, an assumption that may not hold. This cohort had only TCR beta chains sequenced, and the lack of alpha or paired-chain data limited which features could be detected. In an earlier analysis of about 540 of the donors, most TCR beta V segments were observed in productive rearrangements about 87% or about 30% of the time, broadly matching IMGT annotations. A later analysis found that TCR association rates varied across HLA loci, with DRB1 alleles showing the most associated TCRs and HLA-C alleles the fewest. A further reported finding was that TCR beta sequences accurately predicted the HLA-A and HLA-B alleles for most subjects in the first cohort. Because HLA typing was missing for some donors at each locus, association tests included only the typed subset. It was suggested by the authors that the approach could potentially be generalized to other disease states and immunological phenotypes. The classifier was reported to diagnose cytomegalovirus status with high specificity and sensitivity in both the original and validation cohorts. According to a later analysis, parvovirus B19, influenza, CMV and Epstein-Barr virus appeared linked to several top co-occurrence clusters. In a later genetic analysis, fewer N-insertions in productive TCRs were reported among donors in an Asian-associated ancestry cluster than the roughly 700-donor mean. CMV serostatus was the only immune exposure information available for the cohort. In vitro tests confirmed that three of the cytomegalovirus-associated TCR beta chains recognize cytomegalovirus antigens. V-gene and J-gene trimming of TCR beta chains was associated with a missense DCLRE1C variant in a later genetic analysis, and the association was replicated in an independent cohort.

Preparation of the library involved the immunoSEQ multiplex PCR assay. A mixture of 60 forward primers for TCR Vbeta segments and 13 reverse primers for TCR Jbeta segments was used in the multiplex PCR. The CDR3 region of rearranged TCR beta genes was amplified from genomic DNA by a multiplex PCR assay. On the Illumina HiSeq System, the amplified TCR beta libraries were sequenced as 87-base-pair reads. The paper's processing steps were these. A later analysis counted 65 million to 90 million unique TCR beta chains across the 500 to 850 repertoires, and some 11 million of these chains were shared by at least two donors. To remove PCR and sequencing errors, raw reads were error-corrected and collapsed into unique sequences using a nearest-neighbor algorithm that merged closely related sequences. V, D and J gene segments were assigned by aligning CDR3 sequences to IMGT reference sequences. For a sequence to be retained, a match of at least six nucleotides to both a V gene segment and a J gene segment was required. A rearrangement was called productive if the CDR3 had no stop codons and remained in frame with V and J, and every other rearrangement was called non-productive. CDR3 was defined by IMGT convention, running from the second conserved V-encoded cysteine to the conserved J-encoded phenylalanine. The earlier analysis of approximately 590 of the donors excluded any sequence lacking an unambiguous match to a single V gene segment. In an earlier analysis of 587 of the donors, V segments were called functional above 56.7% productive rearrangements and were called segregating when the between-donor standard deviation exceeded 5%. A statistical classification framework was built to diagnose cytomegalovirus status from the catalog of TCR beta chain sequences. In a later analysis, V and J genes were assigned by comparing TCR nucleotide sequences against IMGT/GENE-DB human TR gene sequences. Using the TCRdist pipeline, a later analysis assigned CDR3 sequences along with most-parsimonious VDJ recombination scenarios. In a later analysis, every TCR beta chain was defined by the combination of its CDR3 amino acid sequence and its V-gene family, and reads without a unique V-gene family were dropped. To address suspected cross-contamination and a sequencing artifact, a later analysis removed approximately 590 highly shared, low-generation-probability nucleotide sequences. For each public chain, a later analysis derived a clonal expansion index from normalized ranks of inferred template counts within each repertoire. A later analysis computed generation probabilities with a VDJ recombination model fitted to out-of-frame rearrangements, and checked the results against IGoR. Hypergeometric tests were used in a later analysis to score TCR-TCR, TCR-HLA and TCR-CMV co-occurrence, with a repertoire-size bias correction applied to the TCR pairs. A later analysis estimated false discovery rates by permuting HLA or CMV assignments 20 times. In a later analysis, co-occurring TCRs were grouped using DBSCAN, and TCRdist sequence similarity was added for clustering within HLA-allele-positive subsets. For co-occurrence clustering, repertoires with fewer than 30,000 or more than 120,000 public chains were excluded, along with 4 to 6 repertoires with anomalous nucleotide sharing. TCRdb stores this immuneACCESS table with in-frame sequences only. Part of the clones is absent; in the studies checked, under half of the shortfall reflects unresolved V genes, and no reason is known for the rest. Clone size and the V and J calls come from that table; the DNA yielded D and trimming. This specimen's table enumerates about 140,000 clones. Together, the top ten hold approximately 0.88% of the sample.

The germline V gene specifies SNHLY as CDR1 and FYNNEI as CDR2. V lost 4 bases and J lost 5 bases, and the count of bases not matched to a germline gene is 4. Reading from cysteine to phenylalanine, the CDR3 counts 14 amino acids. Left in the record is the CDR3 DNA by itself, 42 bases read in frame from the first base. Of note for this clone: Its recognized antigen is unknown.

In total, 666 healthy bone marrow donors made up the cohort. Cohort members were all nominally healthy when sampled, although unrecorded immune exposures were likely present. The donor tested CMV seronegative, placing the donor among the roughly 340 seronegative members of the cohort. A peripheral blood sample was collected from each donor, and TCR beta sequencing was performed on peripheral blood mononuclear cells. Genomic DNA was extracted from the blood cell samples with the Qiagen DNeasy Blood Extraction Kit. This sequence uses TRBV2 and TRBJ2-7; 11 of the junction bases match TRBD2. The clonotype comes from a male donor in good health and CMV-seronegative. Input material: PBMCs. The CDR3 amino acid sequence is: CASSGLAGPHEQYF. The DNA sequence reads TGTGCCAGCAGTGGACTAGCGGGACCTCACGAGCAGTACTTC.